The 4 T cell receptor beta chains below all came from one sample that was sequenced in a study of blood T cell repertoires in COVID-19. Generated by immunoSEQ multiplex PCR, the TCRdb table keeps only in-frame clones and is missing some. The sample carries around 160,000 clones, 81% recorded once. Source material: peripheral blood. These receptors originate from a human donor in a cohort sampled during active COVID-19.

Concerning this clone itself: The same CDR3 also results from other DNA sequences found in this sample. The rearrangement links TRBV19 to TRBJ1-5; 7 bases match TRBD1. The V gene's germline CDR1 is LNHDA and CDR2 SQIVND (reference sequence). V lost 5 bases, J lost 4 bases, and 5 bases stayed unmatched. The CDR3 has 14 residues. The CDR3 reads CASSVRDSNQPQHF. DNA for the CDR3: TGTGCCAGTAGTGTCCGGGACAGTAATCAGCCCCAGCATTTT.

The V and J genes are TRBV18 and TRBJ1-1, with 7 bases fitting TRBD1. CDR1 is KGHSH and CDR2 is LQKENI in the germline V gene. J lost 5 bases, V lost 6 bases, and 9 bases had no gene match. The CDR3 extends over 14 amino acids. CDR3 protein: CASSARDSGTEAFF. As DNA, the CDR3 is TGTGCCAGCTCGGCCCGGGACAGCGGGACTGAAGCTTTCTTT. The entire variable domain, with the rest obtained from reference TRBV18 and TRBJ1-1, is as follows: NAGVMQNPRHLVRRRGQEARLRCSPMKGHSHVYWYRQLPEEGLKFMVYLQKENIIDESGMPKERFSAEFPKEGPSILRIQQVVRGDSAAYFCASSARDSGTEAFFGQGTRLTVV.

The CDR3 spells CAWSVSGSGEQYF. In DNA, the CDR3 is TGTGCCTGGAGTGTGAGCGGGAGCGGAGAGCAGTACTTC. The rearrangement joins TRBV30 to TRBJ2-7; TRBD2 aligns across 8 bases. Germline lookup yields CDR1 GTSNPN and CDR2 SVGIG (reference sequence). The trim removed 0 bases at V and 7 bases at J, leaving 5 bases unmatched. The CDR3 consists of 13 residues.

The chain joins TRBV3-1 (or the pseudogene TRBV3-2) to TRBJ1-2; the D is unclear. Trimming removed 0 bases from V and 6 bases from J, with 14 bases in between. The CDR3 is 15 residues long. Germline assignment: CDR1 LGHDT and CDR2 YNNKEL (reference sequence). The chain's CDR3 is CASSQESDGVDGYTF. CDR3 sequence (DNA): TGTGCCAGCAGCCAAGAATCGGACGGGGTAGATGGCTACACCTTC.